Here is one T cell receptor beta chain with its context. Clones were read by immunoSEQ multiplex PCR, and TCRdb kept only the in-frame ones, dropping some. The data show about 100,000 clones, 80% to 90% seen once. The sample originates from a study of T cell responses to AZD1222 COVID-19 vaccine. Overall study: Pooling covered second doses at about 4 or about 12 weeks.

Trimming took 5 bases from V and 6 from J; bases not matched to a gene: 10. The germline gives CDR1 MNHEY, CDR2 SVGAGI. The CDR3 contains 14 residues. The V call is TRBV6-5, the J call TRBJ2-7; TRBD2 matches 7 bases. This clonotype was sampled from an adult in good health. The sample was peripheral blood, taken on day 0 of AZD1222 vaccination. This CDR3 reads CASSRGTGGGEQYF. As DNA, the CDR3 is TGTGCCAGCAGTCGGGGGACGGGGGGAGGCGAGCAGTACTTC.